This T cell receptor (beta chain) was sequenced in a study of cytomegalovirus exposure and HLA in healthy donors. This clone was counted between two and nine times. No antigen is known for it. This CDR3 has 15 residues. Deletions cut 6 bases from V and 2 bases from J, with 16 bases between. The V gene's germline CDR1 is MNHNS and CDR2 SASEGT. Study-wide findings and caveats: Later findings reportedly placed an Asian-associated ancestry cluster below the approximately 630-donor mean for N-insertions. Cytomegalovirus association was listed for 164 TCR beta chains. Many donors shared some public TCRs, even though most TCR sequences were rare. For TCR beta chains, V- and J-gene trimming was later linked to a missense DCLRE1C variant.

Primers: 60 Vbeta forward and 13 Jbeta reverse. Here immunoSEQ multiplex PCR was the method, and the copy in TCRdb shows in-frame clones only, minus some. The sample yields 200,000 to 250,000 clones, around 80% seen once. This receptor was obtained from a woman aged 60-70 years in good health and CMV-seropositive. This chain links TRBV6-1 with TRBJ2-5; TRBD2 is a possible D gene (5 bases). Sample: PBMCs. CDR3 in amino acids: CASSARGLSQETQYF. The DNA for the CDR3 is TGTGCCAGCAGCGCCCGAGGGCTTTCACAAGAGACCCAGTACTTC.